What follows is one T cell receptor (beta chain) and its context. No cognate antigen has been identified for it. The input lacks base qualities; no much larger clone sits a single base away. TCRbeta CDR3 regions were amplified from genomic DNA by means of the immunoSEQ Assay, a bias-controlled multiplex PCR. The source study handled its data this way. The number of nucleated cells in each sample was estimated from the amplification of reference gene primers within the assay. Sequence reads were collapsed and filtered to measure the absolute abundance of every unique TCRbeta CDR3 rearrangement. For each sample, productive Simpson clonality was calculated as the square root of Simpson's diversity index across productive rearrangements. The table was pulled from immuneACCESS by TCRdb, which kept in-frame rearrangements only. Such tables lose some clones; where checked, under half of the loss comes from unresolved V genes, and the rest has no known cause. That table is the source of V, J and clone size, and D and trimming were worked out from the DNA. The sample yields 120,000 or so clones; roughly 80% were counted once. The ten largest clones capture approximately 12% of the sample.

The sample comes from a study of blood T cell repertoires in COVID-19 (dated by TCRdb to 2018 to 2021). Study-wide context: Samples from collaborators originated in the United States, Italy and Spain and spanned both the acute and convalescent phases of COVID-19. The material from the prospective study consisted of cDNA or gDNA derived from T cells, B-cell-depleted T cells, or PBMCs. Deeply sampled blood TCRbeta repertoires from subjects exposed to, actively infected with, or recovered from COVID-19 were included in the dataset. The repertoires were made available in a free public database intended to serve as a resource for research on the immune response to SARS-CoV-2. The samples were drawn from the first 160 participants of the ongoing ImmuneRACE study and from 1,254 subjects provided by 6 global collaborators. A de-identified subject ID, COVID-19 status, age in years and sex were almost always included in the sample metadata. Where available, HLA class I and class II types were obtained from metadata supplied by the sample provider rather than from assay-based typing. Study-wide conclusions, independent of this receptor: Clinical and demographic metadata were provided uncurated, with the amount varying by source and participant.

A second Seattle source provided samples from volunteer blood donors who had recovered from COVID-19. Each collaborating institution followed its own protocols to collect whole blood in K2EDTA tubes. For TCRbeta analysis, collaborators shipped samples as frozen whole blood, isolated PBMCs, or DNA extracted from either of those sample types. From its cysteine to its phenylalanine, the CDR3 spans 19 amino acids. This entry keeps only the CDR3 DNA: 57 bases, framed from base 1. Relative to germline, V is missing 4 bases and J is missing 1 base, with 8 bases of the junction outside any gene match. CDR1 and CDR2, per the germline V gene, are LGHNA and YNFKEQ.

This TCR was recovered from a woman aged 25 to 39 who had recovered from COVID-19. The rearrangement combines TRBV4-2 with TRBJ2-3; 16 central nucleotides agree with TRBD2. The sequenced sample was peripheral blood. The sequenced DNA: TGTGCCAGCAGCCCCCATGGGACTAGCGGGGGGGCGGGCACAGATACGCAGTATTTT. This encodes CASSPHGTSGGAGTDTQYF.